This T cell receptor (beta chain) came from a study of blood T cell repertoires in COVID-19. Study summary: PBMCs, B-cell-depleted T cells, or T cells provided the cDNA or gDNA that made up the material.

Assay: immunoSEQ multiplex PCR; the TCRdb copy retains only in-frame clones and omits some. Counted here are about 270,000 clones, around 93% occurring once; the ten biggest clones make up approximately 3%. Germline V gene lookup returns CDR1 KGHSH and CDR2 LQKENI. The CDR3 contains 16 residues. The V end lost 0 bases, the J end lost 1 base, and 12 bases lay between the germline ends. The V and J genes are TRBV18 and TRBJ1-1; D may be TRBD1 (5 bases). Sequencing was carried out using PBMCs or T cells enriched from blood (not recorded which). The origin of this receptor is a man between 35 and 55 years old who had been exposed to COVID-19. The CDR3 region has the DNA TGTGCCAGCTCACCACCTTCCAGGGCTCAGAACACTGAAGCTTTCTTT. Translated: CASSPPSRAQNTEAFF. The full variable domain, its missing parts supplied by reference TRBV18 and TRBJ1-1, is NAGVMQNPRHLVRRRGQEARLRCSPMKGHSHVYWYRQLPEEGLKFMVYLQKENIIDESGMPKERFSAEFPKEGPSILRIQQVVRGDSAAYFCASSPPSRAQNTEAFFGQGTRLTVV.